This T cell receptor beta chain emerged from a study of shared clonotypes between healthy human individuals. General study findings and limits: It was anticipated that sequencing depth would influence how many clonotypes donors shared.

As for this clone: The antigen remains undetermined. The sample has other DNA sequences that encode this CDR3 too.

Germline CDR1 is SGHRS and CDR2 is YFSETQ. V lost 0 bases and J 1 base, leaving 8 bases between the germline ends. The CDR3 consists of 14 residues. The data were produced by immunoSEQ multiplex PCR, yet TCRdb's version contains in-frame clones alone and is incomplete. The top ten hold around 0.35% of the sample, which has roughly 2,300,000 clones, roughly 90% seen once. Source material: naive CD4+ T cells from PBMCs. Subset specified: CD45RA+ positively selected. The chain employs TRBV5-1 and TRBJ2-7, with D perhaps assigned TRBD1 or TRBD2 (5 bases each). The TCR sequence derives from a man aged 18 to 35 in good health. Some clones in this sample may be carry-over from other donors' samples. The CDR3 reads CASSLGDASYEQYF. As DNA, the CDR3 is TGCGCCAGCAGCTTGGGGGACGCTTCCTACGAGCAGTACTTC.